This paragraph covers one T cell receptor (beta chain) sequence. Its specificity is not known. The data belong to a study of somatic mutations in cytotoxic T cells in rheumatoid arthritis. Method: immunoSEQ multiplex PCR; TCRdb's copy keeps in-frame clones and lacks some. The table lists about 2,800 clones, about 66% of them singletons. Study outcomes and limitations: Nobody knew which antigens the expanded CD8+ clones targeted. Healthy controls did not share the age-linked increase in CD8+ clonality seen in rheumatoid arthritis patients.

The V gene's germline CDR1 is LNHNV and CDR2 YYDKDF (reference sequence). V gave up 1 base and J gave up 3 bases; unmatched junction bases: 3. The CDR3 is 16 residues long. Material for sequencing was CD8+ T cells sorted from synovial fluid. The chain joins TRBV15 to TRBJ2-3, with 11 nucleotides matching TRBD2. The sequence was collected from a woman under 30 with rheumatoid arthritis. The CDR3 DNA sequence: TGTGCCACCAGCAGAGTTCGACTAGCGGGAACAGATACGCAGTATTTT. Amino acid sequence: CATSRVRLAGTDTQYF.